Shown below are 9 T cell receptor beta chains from a single sample sequenced in a study of tumor-infiltrating lymphocytes in localized non-small cell lung cancer. This table comes from immunoSEQ multiplex PCR, and its TCRdb copy is limited to in-frame clones, with some not included. The table records 2,500 to 3,000 clones, approximately 70% of them present only once. Sequenced: uninvolved lung tissue not adjacent to the tumor. All receptors come from a human donor with non-small cell lung cancer.

The chain is built from TRBV13 and TRBJ2-7; 8 bases are shared with TRBD2. The germline CDR1 and CDR2 sequences are PRHDT and FYEKMQ (reference sequence). The CDR3 totals 15 residues. J lost 5 bases, V lost 5 bases, and 11 bases had no gene match. The CDR3 DNA follows: TGTGCCAGCAGCCACCCTTCGGGGGGGGTTGACGAGCAGTACTTC. This codes for CASSHPSGGVDEQYF. The full variable domain, completed using reference TRBV13 and TRBJ2-7, is AAGVIQSPRHLIKEKRETATLKCYPIPRHDTVYWYQQGPGQDPQFLISFYEKMQSDKGSIPDRFSAQQFSDYHSELNMSSLELGDSALYFCASSHPSGGVDEQYFGPGTRLTVT.

The gene calls are TRBV5-1 and TRBJ2-5; D may be TRBD1 or TRBD2 (5 bases each). The CDR3 loop spans 15 amino acids. The germline CDR1 and CDR2 sequences are SGHRS and YFSETQ. V lost 0 bases to trimming and J lost 5 bases, with 14 bases between them. Here the CDR3 DNA reads TGCGCCAGCAGCTTGGGCGCAGGGACGGGCGAGACCCAGTACTTC. Translation: CASSLGAGTGETQYF.

The chain employs TRBV19 and TRBJ2-3; either TRBD1 or TRBD2 may supply D (6 bases each). The CDR3 runs to 15 residues. Per germline, CDR1 LNHDA and CDR2 SQIVND (reference sequence). The V and J ends lost 6 bases and 0 bases respectively, with 13 bases between them. This chain's CDR3 is CASRSRGLSTDTQYF. For the CDR3, the DNA is TGTGCCAGTAGGAGCAGGGGACTCAGCACAGATACGCAGTATTTT.

The rearrangement joins TRBV6-1 to TRBJ1-5; D call uncertain. The V gene lost 2 bases and the J gene lost 1 base, with 12 bases spanning the gap. Germline CDR1 MNHNS, CDR2 SASEGT. There are 16 residues in the CDR3. The CDR3 bases are TGTGCCAGCAGTGAAAATCCGGGGAGGAGCAATCAGCCCCAGCATTTT. It is translated as CASSENPGRSNQPQHF.

This clone appeared once. The chain employs TRBV27 and TRBJ1-1; D unclear. Germline loops: CDR1 MNHEY, CDR2 SMNVEV (reference sequence). CDR3 length: 15 amino acids. V lost 3 bases, J lost 2 bases, and 13 bases lay in between. CDR3: CASSFRSQVNTEAFF. CDR3 bases: TGTGCCAGCAGTTTCCGCAGCCAAGTAAACACTGAAGCTTTCTTT.

The chain carries TRBV11-2 and TRBJ1-1, with 10 bases lining up with TRBD1. Trimming removed 1 base from V and 5 bases from J; junction bases left unmatched: 7. The germline gives CDR1 SGHAT, CDR2 FQNNGV. CDR3 length equals 16 residues. CDR3 sequence (DNA): TGTGCCAGCAGCTTAGCACGACAGGGGGCAGGGACTGAAGCTTTCTTT. This sequence encodes CASSLARQGAGTEAFF.

V and J are TRBV7-9 and TRBJ2-7; 9 bases align to TRBD1. Per the germline V gene, CDR1 is SEHNR and CDR2 is FQNEAQ (reference sequence). J lost 5 bases, V lost 5 bases, and 7 bases had no gene match. CDR3 length: 14 amino acids. CDR3 bases: TGTGCCAGCAGCACGGACAGGGGATCCGACGAGCAGTACTTC. This gives the protein CASSTDRGSDEQYF.

The rearrangement links TRBV7-2 to TRBJ2-2, with TRBD2 matching 8 bases. Germline V gene sequence: CDR1 SGHTA, CDR2 FQGNSA. The CDR3 has 14 amino acids. V was clipped by 5 bases and J by 7 bases; unmatched bases: 6. The CDR3 here is CASSTGLADGELFF. Here the CDR3 DNA reads TGTGCCAGCAGCACAGGACTAGCCGACGGGGAGCTGTTTTTT.

The table lists this clone with a few counts. The chain is built from TRBV11-2 and TRBJ2-3; D gene unclear. The ends were cut back, 2 bases at V and 1 base at J, with 10 bases in the middle. Per the germline V gene, CDR1 is SGHAT and CDR2 is FQNNGV. The CDR3 totals 15 residues. CDR3 in DNA: TGTGCCAGCAGCTTAAGGTCGCGAGGCACAGATACGCAGTATTTT. Its protein product is CASSLRSRGTDTQYF.